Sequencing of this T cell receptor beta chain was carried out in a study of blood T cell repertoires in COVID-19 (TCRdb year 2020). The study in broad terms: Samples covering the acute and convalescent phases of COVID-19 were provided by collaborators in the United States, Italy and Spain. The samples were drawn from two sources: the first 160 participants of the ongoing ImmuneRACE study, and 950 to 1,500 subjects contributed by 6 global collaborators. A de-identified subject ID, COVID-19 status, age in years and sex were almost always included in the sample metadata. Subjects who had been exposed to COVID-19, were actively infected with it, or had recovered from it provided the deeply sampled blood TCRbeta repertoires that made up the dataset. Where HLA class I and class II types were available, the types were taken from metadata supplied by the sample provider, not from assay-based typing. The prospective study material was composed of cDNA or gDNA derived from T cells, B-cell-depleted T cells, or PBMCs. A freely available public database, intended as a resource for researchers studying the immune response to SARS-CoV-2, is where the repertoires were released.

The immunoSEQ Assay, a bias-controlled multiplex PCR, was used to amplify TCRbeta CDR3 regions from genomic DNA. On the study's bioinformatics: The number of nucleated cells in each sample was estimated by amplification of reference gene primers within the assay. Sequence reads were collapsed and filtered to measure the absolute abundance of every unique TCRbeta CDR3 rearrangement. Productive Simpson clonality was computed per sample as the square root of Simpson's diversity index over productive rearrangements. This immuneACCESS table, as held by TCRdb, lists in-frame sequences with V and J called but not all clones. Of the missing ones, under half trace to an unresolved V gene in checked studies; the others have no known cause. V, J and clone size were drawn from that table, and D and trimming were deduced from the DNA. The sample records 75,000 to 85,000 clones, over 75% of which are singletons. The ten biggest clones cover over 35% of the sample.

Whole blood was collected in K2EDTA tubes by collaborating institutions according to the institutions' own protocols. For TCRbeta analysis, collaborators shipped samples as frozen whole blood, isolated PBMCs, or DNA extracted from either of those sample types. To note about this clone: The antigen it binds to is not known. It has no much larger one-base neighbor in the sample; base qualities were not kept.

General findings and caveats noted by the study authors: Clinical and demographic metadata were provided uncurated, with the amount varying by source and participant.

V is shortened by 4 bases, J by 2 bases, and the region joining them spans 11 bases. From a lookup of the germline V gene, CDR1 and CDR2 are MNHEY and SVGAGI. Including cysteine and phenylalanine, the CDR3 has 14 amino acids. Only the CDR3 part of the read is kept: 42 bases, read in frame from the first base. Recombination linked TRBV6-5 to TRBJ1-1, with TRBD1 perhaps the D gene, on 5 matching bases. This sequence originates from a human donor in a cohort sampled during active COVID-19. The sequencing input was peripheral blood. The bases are TGTGCCAGCAGTTTGGGCAGGGTTAACACTGAAGCTTTCTTT. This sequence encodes CASSLGRVNTEAFF.